Below are 7 T cell receptor beta chains sequenced from a single sample in a study of shared clonotypes between healthy human individuals. Produced via immunoSEQ multiplex PCR; TCRdb's table is partial and in-frame only. The sample carries more than 1.2 million clones, 98% recorded once. The sample comprised naive CD4+ T cells sorted from blood. Subset indicated: CD45RA+ positively selected. These receptors were collected from a man aged 30 to 39 in good health.

The chain links TRBV12-2 to TRBJ2-2; the table's D call, TRBD1, has no DNA check behind it. TRBV12-2 is designated a pseudogene. The length of the CDR3 is 15 residues. The CDR3 here is CASRLVGPDTGELFF. CDR3 coding DNA: TGTGCAAGTCGCTTAGTTGGGCCCGACACCGGGGAGCTGTTTTTT.

The chain employs TRBV19 and TRBJ2-1; D may correspond to TRBD1 or TRBD2 (5 bases each). This CDR3 is built from 17 residues. The germline V and J ends were trimmed by 7 bases and 9 bases, with 28 bases remaining between them. The germline V gene encodes CDR1 LNHDA and CDR2 SQIVND (reference sequence). The CDR3 DNA is TGTGCCAGTACCGATAAGTTCGGGACCATTCACAATGGTGAGCAGTTCTTC. It codes for CASTDKFGTIHNGEQFF.

The gene calls are TRBV4-1 and TRBJ2-1; D might be TRBD2 (6 bases). Trimming removed 0 bases at V and 4 bases at J, with 16 bases between. The CDR3 spans 17 residues. CDR1 and CDR2 from the germline V gene are MGHRA and YSYEKL. In DNA, the CDR3 is TGCGCCAGCAGCCAAGATCCAGCGGGTGCCGTGTACAATGAGCAGTTCTTC. Its translation: CASSQDPAGAVYNEQFF.

The V call is TRBV11-2, the J call TRBJ2-7, with 11 bases matching TRBD1. Unmatched junction bases numbered 7, after V lost 5 bases and J lost 4 bases. The CDR3 loop spans 15 amino acids. Germline lookup yields CDR1 SGHAT and CDR2 FQNNGV. CDR3 amino acids: CASSEGDRGYYEQYF. CDR3 nucleotides: TGTGCCAGCAGCGAAGGGGACAGGGGGTATTACGAGCAGTACTTC.

V usage is TRBV5-6 and J usage is TRBJ2-7; 9 bases match TRBD2. The CDR3 has 16 amino acids. Germline assignment: CDR1 SGHDT and CDR2 YYEEEE. Unmatched junction bases numbered 14, after V lost 4 bases and J lost 6 bases. The CDR3 protein is CASSLDLSGSWGEQYF. The CDR3 DNA is TGTGCCAGCAGCCTGGATCTTAGCGGGAGTTGGGGCGAGCAGTACTTC.

Remarks on this clone: Other DNA sequences in the same sample also yield this CDR3. The chain couples TRBV9 to TRBJ2-7; TRBD1 agrees at 9 bases. The CDR3 spans 14 residues. V shed 0 bases and J 4 bases; nucleotides not matched to a gene: 2. Germline V gene sequence: CDR1 SGDLS, CDR2 YYNGEE. CDR3 bases: TGTGCCAGCAGCGTAGGTGGACAGGGGTACGAGCAGTACTTC. Translating gives CASSVGGQGYEQYF.

V is TRBV28 and J is TRBJ2-5; D not resolved. V was pared by 6 bases and J by 7 bases, with 12 bases between. This CDR3 has 12 amino acids. Germline V gives CDR1 MDHEN, CDR2 SYDVKM. Here the CDR3 reads CASSPSPVTQYF. The CDR3 DNA reads TGTGCCAGCAGCCCCTCTCCCGTGACCCAGTACTTC.